Detailed here is one T cell receptor (beta chain). Antigen specificity is unknown. The CDR3 loop spans 17 amino acids. Trimming removed 2 bases at V and 5 bases at J, with 23 bases between. Per the germline V gene, CDR1 is GTSNPN and CDR2 is SVGIG (reference sequence). This record comes from a study of T cells in localized non-small cell lung cancer. Assay: immunoSEQ multiplex PCR; the TCRdb copy retains only in-frame clones and omits some. The sample records roughly 66,000 clones, 90% being singletons. Overall study results and limits: Compared with tumor, uninvolved adjacent lung displayed greater T cell clonality, ranking highest overall.

Sequencing was performed on peripheral blood, taken before any cancer treatment. This receptor was obtained from a woman aged 40 to 75 with stage I lung adenocarcinoma. The chain joins TRBV30 to TRBJ2-3; D gene unclear. The CDR3 DNA is TGTGCCTGGAGTCACAGAACCGGGCCTCCTCCCAGAGATACGCAGTATTTT. Its protein product is CAWSHRTGPPPRDTQYF.